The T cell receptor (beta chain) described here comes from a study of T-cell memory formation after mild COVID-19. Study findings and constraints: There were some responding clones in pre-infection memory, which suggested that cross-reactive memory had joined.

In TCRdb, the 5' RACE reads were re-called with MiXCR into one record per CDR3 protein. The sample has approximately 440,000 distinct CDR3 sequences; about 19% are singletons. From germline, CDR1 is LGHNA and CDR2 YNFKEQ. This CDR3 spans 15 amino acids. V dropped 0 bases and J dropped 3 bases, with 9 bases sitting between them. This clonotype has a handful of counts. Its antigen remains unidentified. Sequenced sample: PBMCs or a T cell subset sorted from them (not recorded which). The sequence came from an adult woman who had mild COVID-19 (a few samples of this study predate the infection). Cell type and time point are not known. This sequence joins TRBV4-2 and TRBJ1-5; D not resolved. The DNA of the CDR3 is TGTGCCAGCAGCCAAGATTTTGGGATCAATCAGCCCCAGCATTTT. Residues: CASSQDFGINQPQHF.